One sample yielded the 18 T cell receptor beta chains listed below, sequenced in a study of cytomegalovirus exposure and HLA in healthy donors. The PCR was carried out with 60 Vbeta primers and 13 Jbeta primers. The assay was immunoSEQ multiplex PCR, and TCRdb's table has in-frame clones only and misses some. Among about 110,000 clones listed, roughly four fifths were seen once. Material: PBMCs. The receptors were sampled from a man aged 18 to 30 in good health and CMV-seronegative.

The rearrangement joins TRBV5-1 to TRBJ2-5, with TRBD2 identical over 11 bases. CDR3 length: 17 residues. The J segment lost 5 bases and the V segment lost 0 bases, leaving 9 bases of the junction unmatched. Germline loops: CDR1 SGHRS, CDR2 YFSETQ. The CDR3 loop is CASSLEGSGGAGETQYF. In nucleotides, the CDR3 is TGCGCCAGCAGCTTGGAAGGTAGCGGGGGGGCCGGGGAGACCCAGTACTTC.

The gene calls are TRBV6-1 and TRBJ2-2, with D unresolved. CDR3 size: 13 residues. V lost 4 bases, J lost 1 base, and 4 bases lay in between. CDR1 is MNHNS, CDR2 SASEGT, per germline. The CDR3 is CASSVRNTGELFF. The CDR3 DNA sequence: TGTGCCAGCAGTGTCAGGAACACCGGGGAGCTGTTTTTT.

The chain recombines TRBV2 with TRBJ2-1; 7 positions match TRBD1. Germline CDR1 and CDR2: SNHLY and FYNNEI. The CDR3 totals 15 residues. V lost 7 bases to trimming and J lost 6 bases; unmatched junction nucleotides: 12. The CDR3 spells CASNPTGSVFNEQFF. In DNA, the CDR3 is TGTGCCAGCAATCCGACAGGGAGTGTGTTCAATGAGCAGTTCTTC. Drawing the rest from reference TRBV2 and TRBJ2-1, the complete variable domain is EPEVTQTPSHQVTQMGQEVILRCVPISNHLYFYWYRQILGQKVEFLVSFYNNEISEKSEIFDDQFSVERPDGSNFTLKIRSTKLEDSAMYFCASNPTGSVFNEQFFGPGTRLTVL.

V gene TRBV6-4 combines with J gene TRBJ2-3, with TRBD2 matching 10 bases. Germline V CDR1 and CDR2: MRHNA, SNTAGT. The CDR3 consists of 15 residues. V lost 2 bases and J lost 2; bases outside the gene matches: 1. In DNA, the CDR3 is TGTGCCAGCAGTGACGGGACTAGCGTCACAGATACGCAGTATTTT. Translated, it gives CASSDGTSVTDTQYF.

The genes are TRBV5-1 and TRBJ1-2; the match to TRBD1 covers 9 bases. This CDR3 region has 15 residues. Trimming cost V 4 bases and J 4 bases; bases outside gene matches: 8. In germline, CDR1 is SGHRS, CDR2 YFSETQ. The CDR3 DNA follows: TGCGCCAGCAGCAACCGGACAGGGGCGGCCTATGGCTACACCTTC. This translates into CASSNRTGAAYGYTF.

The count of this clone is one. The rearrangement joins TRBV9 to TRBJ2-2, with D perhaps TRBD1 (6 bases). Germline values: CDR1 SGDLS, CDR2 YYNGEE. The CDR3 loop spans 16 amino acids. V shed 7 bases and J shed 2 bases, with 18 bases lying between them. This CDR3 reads CASSRPGRGNTGELFF. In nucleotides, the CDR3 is TGTGCCAGCTCCCGCCCGGGCAGGGGTAACACCGGGGAGCTGTTTTTT. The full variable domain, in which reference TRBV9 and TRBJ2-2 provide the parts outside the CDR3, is DSGVTQTPKHLITATGQRVTLRCSPRSGDLSVYWYQQSLDQGLQFLIQYYNGEERAKGNILERFSAQQFPDLHSELNLSSLELGDSALYFCASSRPGRGNTGELFFGEGSRLTVL.

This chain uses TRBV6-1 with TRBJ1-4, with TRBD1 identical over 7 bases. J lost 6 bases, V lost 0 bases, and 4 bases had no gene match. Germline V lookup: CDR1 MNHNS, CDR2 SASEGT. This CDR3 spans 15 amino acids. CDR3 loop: CASSEAAGTDEKLFF. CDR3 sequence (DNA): TGTGCCAGCAGTGAAGCGGCCGGGACAGATGAAAAACTGTTTTTT.

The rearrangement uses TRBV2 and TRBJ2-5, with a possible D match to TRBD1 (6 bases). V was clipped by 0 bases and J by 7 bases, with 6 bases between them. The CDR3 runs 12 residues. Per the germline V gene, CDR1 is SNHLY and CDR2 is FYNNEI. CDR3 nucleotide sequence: TGTGCCAGCAGTGAAGCGACAGGGACCCAGTACTTC. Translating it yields CASSEATGTQYF.

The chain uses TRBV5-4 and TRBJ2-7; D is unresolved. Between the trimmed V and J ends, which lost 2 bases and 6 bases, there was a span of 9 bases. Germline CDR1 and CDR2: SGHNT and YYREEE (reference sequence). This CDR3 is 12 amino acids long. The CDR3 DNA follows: TGTGCCAGCAGCTTTTCCCCCGGCGAGCAGTACTTC. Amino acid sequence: CASSFSPGEQYF. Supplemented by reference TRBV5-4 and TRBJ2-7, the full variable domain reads ETGVTQSPTHLIKTRGQQVTLRCSSQSGHNTVSWYQQALGQGPQFIFQYYREEENGRGNFPPRFSGLQFPNYSSELNVNALELDDSALYLCASSFSPGEQYFGPGTRLTVT.

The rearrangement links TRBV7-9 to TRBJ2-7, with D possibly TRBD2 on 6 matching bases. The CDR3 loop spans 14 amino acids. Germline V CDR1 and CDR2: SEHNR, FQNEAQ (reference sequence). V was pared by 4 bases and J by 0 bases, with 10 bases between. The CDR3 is CASSSPGVSYEQYF. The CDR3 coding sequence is TGTGCCAGCAGCTCTCCGGGGGTCTCCTACGAGCAGTACTTC.

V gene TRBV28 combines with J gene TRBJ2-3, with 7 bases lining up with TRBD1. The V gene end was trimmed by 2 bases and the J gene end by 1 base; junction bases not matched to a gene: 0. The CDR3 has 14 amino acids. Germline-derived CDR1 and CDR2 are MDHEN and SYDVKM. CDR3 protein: CASSLDRGTDTQYF. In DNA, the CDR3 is TGTGCCAGCAGTTTAGACAGGGGCACAGATACGCAGTATTTT.

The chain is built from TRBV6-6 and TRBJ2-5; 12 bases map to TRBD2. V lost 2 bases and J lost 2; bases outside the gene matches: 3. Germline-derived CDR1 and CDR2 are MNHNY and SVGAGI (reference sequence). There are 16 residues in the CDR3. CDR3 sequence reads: CASSYALAGGQETQYF. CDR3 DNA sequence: TGTGCCAGCAGTTACGCGCTAGCGGGGGGGCAAGAGACCCAGTACTTC.

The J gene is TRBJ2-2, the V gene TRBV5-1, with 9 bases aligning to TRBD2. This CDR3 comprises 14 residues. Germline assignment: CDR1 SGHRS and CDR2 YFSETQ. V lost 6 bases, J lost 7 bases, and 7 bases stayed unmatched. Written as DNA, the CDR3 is TGCGCCAGCATGCAGAGCGGGGGGCACGGGGAGCTGTTTTTT. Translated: CASMQSGGHGELFF.

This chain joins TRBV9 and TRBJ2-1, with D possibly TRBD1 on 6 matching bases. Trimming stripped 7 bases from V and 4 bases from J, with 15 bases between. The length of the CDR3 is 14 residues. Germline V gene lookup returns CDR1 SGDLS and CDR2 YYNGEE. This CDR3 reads CASAPLGAYNEQFF. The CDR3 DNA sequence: TGTGCCAGCGCCCCCTTGGGGGCGTACAATGAGCAGTTCTTC.

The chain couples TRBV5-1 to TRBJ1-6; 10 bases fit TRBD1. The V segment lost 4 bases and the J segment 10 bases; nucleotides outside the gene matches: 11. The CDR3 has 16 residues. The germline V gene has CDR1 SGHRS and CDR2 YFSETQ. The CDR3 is CASSHGGTGDGSPLHF. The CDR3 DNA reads TGCGCCAGCAGCCATGGTGGGACAGGGGATGGATCACCCCTCCACTTT.

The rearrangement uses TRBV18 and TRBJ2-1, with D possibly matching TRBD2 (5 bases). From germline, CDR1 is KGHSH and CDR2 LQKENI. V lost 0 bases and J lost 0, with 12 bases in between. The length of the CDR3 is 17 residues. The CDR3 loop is CASSPPMPTSSYNEQFF. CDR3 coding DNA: TGTGCCAGCTCACCACCGATGCCCACTAGCTCCTACAATGAGCAGTTCTTC. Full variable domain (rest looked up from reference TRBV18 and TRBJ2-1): NAGVMQNPRHLVRRRGQEARLRCSPMKGHSHVYWYRQLPEEGLKFMVYLQKENIIDESGMPKERFSAEFPKEGPSILRIQQVVRGDSAAYFCASSPPMPTSSYNEQFFGPGTRLTVL.

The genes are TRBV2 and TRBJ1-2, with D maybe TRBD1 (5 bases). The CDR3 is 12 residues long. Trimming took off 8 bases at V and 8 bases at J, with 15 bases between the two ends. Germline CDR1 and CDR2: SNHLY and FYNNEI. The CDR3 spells CASRQQPGGYTF. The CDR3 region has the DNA TGTGCCAGCCGACAGCAACCTGGAGGCTACACCTTC.

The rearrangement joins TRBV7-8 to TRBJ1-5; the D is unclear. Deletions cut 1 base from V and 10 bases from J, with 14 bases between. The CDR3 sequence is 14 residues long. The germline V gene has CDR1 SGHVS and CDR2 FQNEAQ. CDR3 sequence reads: CASSLVRGFLPQHF. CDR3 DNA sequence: TGTGCCAGCAGCTTAGTCCGGGGATTTCTCCCCCAGCATTTT. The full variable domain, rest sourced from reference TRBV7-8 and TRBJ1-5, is GAGVSQSPRYKVAKRGQDVALRCDPISGHVSLFWYQQALGQGPEFLTYFQNEAQLDKSGLPSDRFFAERPEGSVSTLKIQRTQQEDSAVYLCASSLVRGFLPQHFGDGTRLSIL.